These 23 T cell receptor beta chains came from one sample sequenced in a study of cytomegalovirus exposure and HLA in healthy donors. Primers for the PCR totalled 60 Vbeta and 13 Jbeta. The data were produced by immunoSEQ multiplex PCR, yet TCRdb's version contains in-frame clones alone and is incomplete. The profile shows 130,000 to 150,000 clones, 82% of them singletons. Material for sequencing was PBMCs. These receptors originate from a woman aged 60-75 years in good health and CMV-seropositive.

The genes are TRBV7-6 and TRBJ2-1; TRBD1 might be the D (6 bases). The ends were cut back, 1 base at V and 1 base at J, with 11 bases in the middle. The CDR3 sequence is 16 residues long. Germline CDR1 reads SGHVS; CDR2 reads FNYEAQ. CDR3 sequence reads: CASSLDRVNSYNEQFF. For the CDR3, the DNA is TGTGCCAGCAGCTTAGACAGGGTTAATTCCTACAATGAGCAGTTCTTC.

The rearrangement joins TRBV27 to TRBJ2-1; 13 bases align to TRBD2. The V and J ends lost 3 bases and 8 bases, in that order; junction bases with no gene match: 10. The CDR3 runs 17 residues. From germline, CDR1 is MNHEY and CDR2 SMNVEV (reference sequence). This chain's CDR3 is CASSFLRTSGSLHEQFF. As DNA, the CDR3 is TGTGCCAGCAGTTTCCTGCGGACTAGCGGGAGCCTGCATGAGCAGTTCTTC.

The V gene is TRBV7-9, the J gene TRBJ1-1; D may be TRBD1 (6 bases). V was trimmed by 3 bases and J by 2 bases, leaving 13 bases between them. Germline CDR1 reads SEHNR; CDR2 reads FQNEAQ (reference sequence). The CDR3 consists of 15 residues. DNA for the CDR3: TGTGCCAGCAGCTTGATGGGACACCGAAACACTGAAGCTTTCTTT. Translation gives CASSLMGHRNTEAFF.

A single count supports this clone. The chain uses TRBV9 and TRBJ2-7; TRBD2 agrees at 11 bases. The length of the CDR3 is 17 residues. The ends lost 0 bases at V and 6 bases at J; junction bases unmatched: 11. Germline CDR1 reads SGDLS; CDR2 reads YYNGEE. Written as DNA, the CDR3 is TGTGCCAGCAGCGTAGGGATTAGCGGGGGGGTGCGGGGCGAGCAGTACTTC. Its protein is CASSVGISGGVRGEQYF.

This rearrangement joins TRBV6-6 to TRBJ2-7; 8 bases align to TRBD1. V dropped 0 bases and J dropped 5; count of bases not matched to a gene: 9. CDR1 MNHNY and CDR2 SVGAGI come from the germline V gene (reference sequence). This CDR3 contains 16 residues. CDR3 residues: CASSYSTGQEINEQYF. CDR3 sequence (DNA): TGTGCCAGCAGTTACTCGACGGGACAGGAGATCAACGAGCAGTACTTC.

The chain uses TRBV2 and TRBJ2-7; 8 bases are a match to TRBD2. V dropped 3 bases and J dropped 2; count of bases not matched to a gene: 6. CDR3 size: 15 residues. Per the germline V gene, CDR1 is SNHLY and CDR2 is FYNNEI. This CDR3 reads CASSDTGTRAYEQYF. For the CDR3, the DNA is TGTGCCAGCAGTGATACGGGGACTAGGGCCTACGAGCAGTACTTC. Using reference TRBV2 and TRBJ2-7 for the parts outside the CDR3, the full variable domain is EPEVTQTPSHQVTQMGQEVILRCVPISNHLYFYWYRQILGQKVEFLVSFYNNEISEKSEIFDDQFSVERPDGSNFTLKIRSTKLEDSAMYFCASSDTGTRAYEQYFGPGTRLTVT.

DNA for the CDR3: TGTGCCTGGATCTCGGGGATGGGCTCTGGAAACACCATATATTTT. It yields the protein CAWISGMGSGNTIYF. The chain is built from TRBV30 and TRBJ1-3; D uncertain. V lost 4 bases, J lost 0 bases, and 13 bases lay in between. The CDR3 sequence is 15 residues long. CDR1 and CDR2 (germline): GTSNPN, SVGIG (reference sequence).

The chain links TRBV7-9 to TRBJ2-1; 13 bases line up with TRBD2. CDR1 SEHNR and CDR2 FQNEAQ come from the germline V gene (reference sequence). V lost 4 bases to trimming and J lost 9 bases; unmatched junction nucleotides: 6. The length of the CDR3 is 15 residues. The CDR3 protein is CASSSGTSGISEQFF. The CDR3 DNA is TGTGCCAGCAGCTCCGGGACTAGCGGGATCAGTGAGCAGTTCTTC.

This rearrangement joins TRBV5-1 to TRBJ2-3, with D hard to call. The CDR3 spans 15 residues. In germline, CDR1 is SGHRS, CDR2 YFSETQ. Trimming removed 1 base at V and 1 base at J, with 10 bases between. DNA of the CDR3: TGCGCCAGCAGCTTGTCAGGCTTAGGCACAGATACGCAGTATTTT. It encodes CASSLSGLGTDTQYF.

CDR3 region: CASSVSGSSYNEQFF. The CDR3 nucleotides are TGTGCCAGCAGCGTGAGCGGGAGCTCCTACAATGAGCAGTTCTTC. This chain uses TRBV9 with TRBJ2-1; 8 bases map to TRBD2. Germline V gene data show CDR1 as SGDLS and CDR2 as YYNGEE. There are 15 residues in the CDR3. V gave up 2 bases and J gave up 0 bases; unmatched junction bases: 1.

The rearrangement uses TRBV19 and TRBJ2-2; D remains ambiguous. Trimming shortened V by 9 bases and J by 1 base, and 12 bases separated the two germline ends. This CDR3 has 14 residues. CDR1 and CDR2 from the germline V gene are LNHDA and SQIVND (reference sequence). The CDR3 DNA reads as TGTGCCAGCCAAAGTCGTAGGAACACCGGGGAGCTGTTTTTT. It translates to CASQSRRNTGELFF.

The rearrangement joins TRBV27 to TRBJ2-7; no clear D. Trimming cost V 3 bases and J 3 bases, with 6 bases left between them. CDR3 length equals 12 residues. CDR1 MNHEY and CDR2 SMNVEV come from the germline V gene (reference sequence). The DNA for the CDR3 is TGTGCCAGCAGTTTCGCCGGCTACGAGCAGTACTTC. The encoded protein is CASSFAGYEQYF.

This clone has just a few counts. V is TRBV27 and J is TRBJ2-1, with D possibly TRBD2 on 5 matching bases. There are 14 residues in the CDR3. Germline values: CDR1 MNHEY, CDR2 SMNVEV (reference sequence). Trimming stripped 6 bases from V and 4 bases from J, with 13 bases between. CDR3 in DNA: TGTGCCAGCAGGGGGAGTTGGGGATACAATGAGCAGTTCTTC. Its translation is CASRGSWGYNEQFF.

The CDR3 sequence is CASSLAAGGDTQYF. DNA for the CDR3: TGTGCCAGCAGCTTAGCAGCGGGAGGAGATACGCAGTATTTT. The chain employs TRBV7-2 and TRBJ2-3; 9 nucleotides agree with TRBD2. Germline lookup yields CDR1 SGHTA and CDR2 FQGNSA. The CDR3 loop spans 14 amino acids. Germline trimming cut 0 bases from V and 5 bases from J; bases unmatched to any gene: 0.

The J gene is TRBJ2-1, the V gene TRBV4-3; TRBD2 matches at 11 bases. Looked up from germline, CDR1 is LGHNA and CDR2 is YSLEER. The length of the CDR3 is 15 residues. Unmatched junction bases numbered 8, after V lost 3 bases and J lost 10 bases. The CDR3 reads CASSHTSGRLDEQFF. CDR3 in DNA: TGCGCCAGCAGCCACACTAGCGGGAGACTAGACGAGCAGTTCTTC.

V usage is TRBV18 and J usage is TRBJ2-3, with D tentatively TRBD2 (6 bases). Germline CDR1 is KGHSH and CDR2 is LQKENI. There are 12 residues in the CDR3. V lost 8 bases, J lost 8 bases, and 14 bases lay in between. CDR3 amino acids: CASTGLLGTQYF. The CDR3 nucleotides are TGTGCCAGCACGGGACTGTTGGGTACGCAGTATTTT.

The chain couples TRBV29-1 to TRBJ2-7, with a weak D call TRBD1 (6 bases). From germline, CDR1 is SQVTM and CDR2 ANQGSEA. With 5 bases removed from V and 2 bases from J, the gap between germline ends came to 13 bases. This CDR3 has 13 amino acids. The CDR3 reads CSVRQALTYEQYF. Written as DNA, the CDR3 is TGCAGCGTTAGACAGGCCCTTACCTACGAGCAGTACTTC.

This chain links TRBV4-3 with TRBJ2-7; 14 nucleotides align to TRBD2. Germline CDR1 is LGHNA and CDR2 is YSLEER. Trimming cost V 0 bases and J 9 bases; bases outside gene matches: 10. The CDR3 sequence is 17 residues long. The CDR3 reads CASSQDGLQGTSGRQYF. The CDR3 region has the DNA TGCGCCAGCAGCCAAGATGGTTTACAAGGGACTAGCGGGAGGCAGTACTTC.

As for this clone: The germline gene is not matched at one end of the junction; a read error may be the cause. The chain uses TRBV19 and TRBJ2-3; D unresolved. Germline V gene data show CDR1 as LNHDA and CDR2 as SQIVND (reference sequence). The CDR3 is 14 amino acids. In DNA form, the CDR3 reads TGTGCCAGTAGTAAGTCCCTAAGCACTGATACGCAGTATTTT. Translating it yields CASSKSLSTDTQYF.

The chain uses TRBV30 and TRBJ2-1, with D possibly TRBD2 on 6 matching bases. The germline CDR1 and CDR2 sequences are GTSNPN and SVGIG (reference sequence). CDR3 size: 15 residues. V was pared by 2 bases and J by 0 bases, with 11 bases between. The CDR3 here is CAWSPDSGSYNEQFF. Written as DNA, the CDR3 is TGTGCCTGGAGTCCTGATAGCGGCTCCTACAATGAGCAGTTCTTC.

The chain combines TRBV11-3 with TRBJ2-5, with a tentative D call TRBD1 (6 bases). The V end lost 4 bases, the J end lost 3 bases, and 12 bases lay between the germline ends. The CDR3 is made up of 14 amino acids. Germline V gene lookup returns CDR1 SGHNT and CDR2 YENEEA. CDR3 in DNA: TGTGCCAGCAGCTCCCAGGGGCGGGAAGAGACCCAGTACTTC. Translation gives CASSSQGREETQYF. Combining the CDR3 with reference TRBV11-3 and TRBJ2-5 gives the whole variable domain EAGVVQSPRYKIIEKKQPVAFWCNPISGHNTLYWYLQNLGQGPELLIRYENEEAVDDSQLPKDRFSAERLKGVDSTLKIQPAELGDSAVYLCASSSQGREETQYFGPGTRLLVL.

The chain recombines TRBV2 with TRBJ1-5; TRBD1 might be the D (6 bases). The CDR3 spans 13 residues. V lost 7 bases to trimming and J lost 7 bases, with 14 bases between them. Germline assignment: CDR1 SNHLY and CDR2 FYNNEI. This chain's CDR3 is CASTRDIQQPQHF. CDR3 coding DNA: TGTGCCAGCACCCGGGACATCCAGCAGCCCCAGCATTTT.

This chain connects TRBV25-1 to TRBJ1-5; D is perhaps TRBD1 (5 bases). The CDR3 has 16 residues. Germline V gene lookup returns CDR1 MGHDK and CDR2 SYGVNS. Trimming took off 1 base at V and 7 bases at J, with 17 bases between the two ends. DNA of the CDR3: TGTGCCAGCAGTGAATTCGGGGTTCGGGGGGGACAGCCCCAGCATTTT. Encoded protein: CASSEFGVRGGQPQHF.